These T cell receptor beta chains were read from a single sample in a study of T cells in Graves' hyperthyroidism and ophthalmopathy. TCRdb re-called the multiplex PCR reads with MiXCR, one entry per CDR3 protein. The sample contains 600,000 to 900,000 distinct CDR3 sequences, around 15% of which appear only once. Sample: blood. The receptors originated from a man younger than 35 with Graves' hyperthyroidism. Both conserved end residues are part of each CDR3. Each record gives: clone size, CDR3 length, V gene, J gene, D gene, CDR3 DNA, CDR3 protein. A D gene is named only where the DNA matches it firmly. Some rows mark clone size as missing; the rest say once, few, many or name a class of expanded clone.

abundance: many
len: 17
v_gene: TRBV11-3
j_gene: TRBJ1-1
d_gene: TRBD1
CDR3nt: TGTGCCAGCAGCCTTAGGAGGGGGCTCCTGGGGAACACTGAAGCTTTCTTT
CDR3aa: CASSLRRGLLGNTEAFF

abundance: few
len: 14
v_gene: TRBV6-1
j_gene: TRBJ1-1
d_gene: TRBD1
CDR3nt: TGTGCCAGCAGTGACGGACAGGAGGGGGCAGAAGCTTTCTTT
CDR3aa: CASSDGQEGAEAFF

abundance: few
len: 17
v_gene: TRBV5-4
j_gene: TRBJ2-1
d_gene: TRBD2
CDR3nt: TGTGCCAGCAGCTTGGCCTACGGACTAGCTGGGGTCAATGAGCAGTTCTTC
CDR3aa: CASSLAYGLAGVNEQFF

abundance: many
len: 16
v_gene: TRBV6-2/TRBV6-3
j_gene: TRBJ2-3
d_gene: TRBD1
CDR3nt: TGTGCCAGCAGTACTCGGACAGGATCGGCCACAGATACGCAGTATTTT
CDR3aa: CASSTRTGSATDTQYF

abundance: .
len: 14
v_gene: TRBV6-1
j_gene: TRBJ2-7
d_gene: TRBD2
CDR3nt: TGTGCCACCCCCCTAGCGGGAGATACCTACGAGCAGTACTTC
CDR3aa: CATPLAGDTYEQYF

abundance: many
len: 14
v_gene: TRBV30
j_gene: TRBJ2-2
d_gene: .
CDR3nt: TGTGCCTGGAGTCGCGGGGCGCCCACCGGGGAGCTGTTTTTT
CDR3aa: CAWSRGAPTGELFF

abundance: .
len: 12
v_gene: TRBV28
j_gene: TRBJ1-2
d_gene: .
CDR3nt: TGTGCCAGCACCCTGGGGCAGTATGGCTACACCTTC
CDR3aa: CASTLGQYGYTF

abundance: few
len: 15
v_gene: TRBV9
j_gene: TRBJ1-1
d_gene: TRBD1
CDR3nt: TGTGCCAGCAGCGTAACAGGGGAGGACCACACTGAAGCTTTCTTT
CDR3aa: CASSVTGEDHTEAFF

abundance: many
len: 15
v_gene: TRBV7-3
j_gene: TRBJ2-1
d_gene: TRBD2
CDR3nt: TGTGCCAGCAGCCGCGGGAGCCACTCCTACAATGAGCAGTTCTTC
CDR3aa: CASSRGSHSYNEQFF

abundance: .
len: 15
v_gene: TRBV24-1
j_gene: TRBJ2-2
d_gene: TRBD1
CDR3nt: TGTGCCACCAGTGTAGGGACAGCGAACACCGGGGAGCTGTTTTTT
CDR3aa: CATSVGTANTGELFF

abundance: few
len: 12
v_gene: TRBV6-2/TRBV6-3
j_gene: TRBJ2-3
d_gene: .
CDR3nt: TGTGCCAGCAGTTCACAAGTAAATACGCAGTATTTT
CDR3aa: CASSSQVNTQYF

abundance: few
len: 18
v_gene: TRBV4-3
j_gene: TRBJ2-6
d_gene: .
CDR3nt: TGCGCCAGCAGCCAGTCTGTCCCGGGACCGGGGGGGGCCAACGTCCTGACTTTC
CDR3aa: CASSQSVPGPGGANVLTF

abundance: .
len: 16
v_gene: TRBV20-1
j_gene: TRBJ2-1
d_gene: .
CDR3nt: TGCAGTGCCTTAATGGCCGCGGCGGTTACCCTCGATGAGCAGTTCTTC
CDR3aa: CSALMAAAVTLDEQFF

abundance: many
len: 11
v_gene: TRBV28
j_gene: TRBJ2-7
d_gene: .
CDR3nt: TGTGCCAGCAGTTTACGTAACGAGCAGTACTTC
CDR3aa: CASSLRNEQYF

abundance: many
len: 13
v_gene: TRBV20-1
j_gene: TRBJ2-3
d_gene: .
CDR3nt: TGCAGTGCTAAGGTTGAGGGGACGGATACGCAGTATTTT
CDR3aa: CSAKVEGTDTQYF

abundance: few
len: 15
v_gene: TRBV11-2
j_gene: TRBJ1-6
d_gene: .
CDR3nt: TGTGCCAGCAGCTTATTGGGGACCAATAATTCACCCCTCCACTTT
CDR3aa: CASSLLGTNNSPLHF

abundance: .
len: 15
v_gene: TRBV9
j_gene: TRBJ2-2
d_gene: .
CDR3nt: TGTGCCAGCAGGAGGGGTTCGGGGGCCACCGGGGAGCTGTTTTTT
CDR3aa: CASRRGSGATGELFF

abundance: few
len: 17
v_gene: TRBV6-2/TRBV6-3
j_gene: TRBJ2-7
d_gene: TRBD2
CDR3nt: TGTGCCAGCAGTTTAGGCCCCGCGGGACTAGCGGTTTGGGAGCAGTACTTC
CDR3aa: CASSLGPAGLAVWEQYF

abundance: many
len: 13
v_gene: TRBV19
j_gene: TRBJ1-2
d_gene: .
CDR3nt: TGTGCCAGTAGTATTGGCGGACTCACGGGCTACACCTTC
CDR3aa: CASSIGGLTGYTF

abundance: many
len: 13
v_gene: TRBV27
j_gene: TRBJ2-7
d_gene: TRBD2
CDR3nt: TGTGCCAGCAGTAAGACTAGCAGCTACGAGCAGTACTTC
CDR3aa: CASSKTSSYEQYF

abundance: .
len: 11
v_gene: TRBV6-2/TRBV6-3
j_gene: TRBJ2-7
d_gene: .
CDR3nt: TGTGCCACAGGGCTGTCCTACGAGCAGTACTTC
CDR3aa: CATGLSYEQYF

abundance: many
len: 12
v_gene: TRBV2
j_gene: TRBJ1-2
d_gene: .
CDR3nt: TGTGCCAGCAGTGAACGGCGCTATGGCTACACCTTC
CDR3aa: CASSERRYGYTF

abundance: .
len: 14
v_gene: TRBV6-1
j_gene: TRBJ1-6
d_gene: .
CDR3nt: TGTGCCAGCAGTACCCTTAAGGGTAATTCACCCCTCCACTTT
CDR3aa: CASSTLKGNSPLHF

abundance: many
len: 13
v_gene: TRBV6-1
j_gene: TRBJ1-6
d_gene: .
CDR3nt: TGTGCCAGCAGTGCGACGGTAGTGTCACCCCTCCACTTT
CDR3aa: CASSATVVSPLHF

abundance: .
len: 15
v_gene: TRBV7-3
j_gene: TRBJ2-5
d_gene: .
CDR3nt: TGTGCCAGCAGCCCAGGTGGGGGGTACCAAGAGACCCAGTACTTC
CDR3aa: CASSPGGGYQETQYF

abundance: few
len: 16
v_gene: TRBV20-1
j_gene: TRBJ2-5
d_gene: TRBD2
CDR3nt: TGCAGTGCTAGAGGGGGGGCTAGCGGGACTCAAGAGACCCAGTACTTC
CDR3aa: CSARGGASGTQETQYF

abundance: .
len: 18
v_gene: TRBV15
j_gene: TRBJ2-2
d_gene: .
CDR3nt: TGTGCCACCAGCAGTCCTTTAGACTCATTGGCAGGGGCCGGGGAGCTGTTTTTT
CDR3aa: CATSSPLDSLAGAGELFF

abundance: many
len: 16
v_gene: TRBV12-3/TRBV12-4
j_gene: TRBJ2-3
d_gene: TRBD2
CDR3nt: TGTGCCAGCAGTTTCGGGACTAGCGGACGCACAGATACGCAGTATTTT
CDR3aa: CASSFGTSGRTDTQYF

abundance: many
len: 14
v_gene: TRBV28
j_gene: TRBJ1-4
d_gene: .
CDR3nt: TGTGCCAGCAGCCATGGCAGGGCTGTTGAAAAACTGTTTTTT
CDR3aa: CASSHGRAVEKLFF

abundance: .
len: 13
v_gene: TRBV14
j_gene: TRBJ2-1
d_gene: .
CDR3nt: TGTGCCAGCAGCCCGCATTTGGGCAATGAGCAGTTCTTC
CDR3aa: CASSPHLGNEQFF

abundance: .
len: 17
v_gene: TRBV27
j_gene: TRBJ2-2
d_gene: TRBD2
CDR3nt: TGTGCCAGCAGCCAATCCCGACTAGCGGGAGTATACGGGGAGCTGTTTTTT
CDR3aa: CASSQSRLAGVYGELFF

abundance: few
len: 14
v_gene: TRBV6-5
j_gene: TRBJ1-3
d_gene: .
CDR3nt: TGTGCCAGCAGTTACGTCGGAGAGGGAAACACCATATATTTT
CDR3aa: CASSYVGEGNTIYF

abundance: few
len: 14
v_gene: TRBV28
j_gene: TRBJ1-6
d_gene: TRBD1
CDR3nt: TGTGCCAGCACCCACGGGACAGCGGCCGCCCCCCTCCACTTT
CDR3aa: CASTHGTAAAPLHF

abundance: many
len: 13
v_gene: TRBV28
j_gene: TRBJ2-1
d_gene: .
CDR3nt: TGTGCCAGCAGTTTTAGTCACTACAATGAGCAGTTCTTC
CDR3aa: CASSFSHYNEQFF

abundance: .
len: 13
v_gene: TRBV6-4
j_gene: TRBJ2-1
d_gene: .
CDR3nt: TGTGCCAGCAGTGACCCGGGAAACAATGAGCAGTTCTTC
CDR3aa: CASSDPGNNEQFF

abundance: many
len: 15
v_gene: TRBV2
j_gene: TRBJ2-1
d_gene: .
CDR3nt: TGTGCCAGCAACCGGGACTTCAGCTCCTACAATGAGCAGTTCTTC
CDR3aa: CASNRDFSSYNEQFF

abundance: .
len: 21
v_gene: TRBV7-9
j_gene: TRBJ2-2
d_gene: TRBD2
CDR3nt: TGTGCCAGCAGCTTAAGGCTAATGAGGGGGACTAGCAGTTCGAACACCGGGGAGCTGTTTTTT
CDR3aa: CASSLRLMRGTSSSNTGELFF

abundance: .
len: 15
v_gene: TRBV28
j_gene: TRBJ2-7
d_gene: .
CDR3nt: TGTGCCAGCAGTTACGACCCCCGAACGGGGTACGAGCGGTACTTC
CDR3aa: CASSYDPRTGYERYF

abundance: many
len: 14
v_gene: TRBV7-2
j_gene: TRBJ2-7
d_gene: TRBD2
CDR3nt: TGTGCCAGCAGCTGGGGGGGGATTGGCAACGAGCAGTACTTC
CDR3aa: CASSWGGIGNEQYF

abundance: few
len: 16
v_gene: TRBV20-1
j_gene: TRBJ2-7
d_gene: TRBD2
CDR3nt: TGCAGTGCTACCCCTGGACTAGCGGGGAACCCCTACGAGCAGTACTTC
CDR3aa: CSATPGLAGNPYEQYF